The clone carrying this T cell receptor beta chain was observed a single time. Authors' data handling: Estimation of nucleated cell counts was performed using reference gene primer amplification. Sequencing was performed with immunoSEQ multiplex PCR; in TCRdb, only in-frame clones are kept and a portion is missing. V and J calls and clone size are those listed in that table; D and trimming were worked out from the DNA. The data show some 130,000 clones, around 80% seen once. The data stem from a study of blood T cell repertoires in COVID-19. Looking at the study overall: COVID-19 samples from acute and convalescent phases originated in the United States, Italy and Spain. From T cells, B-cell-depleted T cells, or PBMCs came the material, which was cDNA or gDNA.

The V and J ends lost 5 bases and 3 bases, in that order; junction bases with no gene match: 7. CDR1 and CDR2 (germline): SEHNR, FQNEAQ (reference sequence). The CDR3 spans 16 residues. Sequencing input: peripheral blood. The sequence was obtained from a man aged 65 to 79 with acute or convalescent COVID-19. The chain has TRBV7-9 and TRBJ2-2; 9 nucleotides match TRBD1. The CDR3 DNA sequence: TGTGCCAGCAGCCGTCGCCGGGACAGGGACACCGGGGAGCTGTTTTTT. This codes for CASSRRRDRDTGELFF. The full variable domain, completed using reference TRBV7-9 and TRBJ2-2, is DTGVSQNPRHKITKRGQNVTFRCDPISEHNRLYWYRQTLGQGPEFLTYFQNEAQLEKSRLLSDRFSAERPKGSFSTLEIQRTEQGDSAMYLCASSRRRDRDTGELFFGEGSRLTVL.